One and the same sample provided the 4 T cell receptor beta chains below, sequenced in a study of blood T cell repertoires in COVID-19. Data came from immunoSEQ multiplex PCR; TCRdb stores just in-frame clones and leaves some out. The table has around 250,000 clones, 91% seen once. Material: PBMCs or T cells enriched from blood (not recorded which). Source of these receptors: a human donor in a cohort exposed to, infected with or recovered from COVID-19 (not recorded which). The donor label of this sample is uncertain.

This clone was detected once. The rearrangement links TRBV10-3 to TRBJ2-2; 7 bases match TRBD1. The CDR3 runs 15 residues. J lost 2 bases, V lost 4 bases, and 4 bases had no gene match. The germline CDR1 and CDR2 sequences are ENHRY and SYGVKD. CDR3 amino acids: CAISGTGSNTGELFF. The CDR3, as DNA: TGTGCCATCAGTGGGACAGGATCCAACACCGGGGAGCTGTTTTTT.

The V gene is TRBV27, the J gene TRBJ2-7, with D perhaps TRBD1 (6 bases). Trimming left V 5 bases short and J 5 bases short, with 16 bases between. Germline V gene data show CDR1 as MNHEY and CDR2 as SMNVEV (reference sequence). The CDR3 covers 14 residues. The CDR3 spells CASSIYGTKHEQYF. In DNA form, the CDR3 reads TGTGCCAGCAGTATATATGGGACAAAACACGAGCAGTACTTC.

The CDR3: CAWSVPGSSYEQYF. The CDR3 coding sequence is TGTGCCTGGAGTGTGCCTGGCAGTTCCTACGAGCAGTACTTC. J is TRBJ2-7 and V is TRBV30, with D unclear. The CDR3 totals 14 residues. Germline V CDR1 and CDR2: GTSNPN, SVGIG (reference sequence). Trimming cost V 0 bases and J 1 base, with 10 bases left between them. The full variable domain, completed using reference TRBV30 and TRBJ2-7, is SQTIHQWPATLVQPVGSPLSLECTVEGTSNPNLYWYRQAAGRGLQLLFYSVGIGQISSEVPQNLSASRPQDRQFILSSKKLLLSDSGFYLCAWSVPGSSYEQYFGPGTRLTVT.

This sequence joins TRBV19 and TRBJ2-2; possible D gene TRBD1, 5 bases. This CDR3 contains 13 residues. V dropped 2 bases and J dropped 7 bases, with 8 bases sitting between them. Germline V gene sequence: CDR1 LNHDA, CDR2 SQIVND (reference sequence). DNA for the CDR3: TGTGCCAGTAGTATACCCAGGGACGGGGAGCTGTTTTTT. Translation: CASSIPRDGELFF.